The following is a T cell receptor beta chain sequence with its context. The antigen remains undetermined. This record comes from a study of shared clonotypes between healthy human individuals. V lost 5 bases to trimming and J lost 1 base; unmatched junction nucleotides: 16. CDR1 is LNHDA and CDR2 is SQIVND in the germline V gene (reference sequence). This CDR3 has 18 amino acids. Notes on the study in general: Memory subsets had estimated richness that was generally smaller than that of naive subsets.

Donors, without exception, were Caucasian adults residing in Nashville, Tennessee. Using immunoSEQ multiplex PCR, the repertoire was profiled, and TCRdb retains in-frame clones only, with some absent. The data show 2.3 million or so clones, over 90% seen once. Material: naive CD4+ T cells from PBMCs. Subset defined: CD45RA+ positively selected. This receptor was taken from a man younger than 35 in good health. Some clones in this sample may be carry-over from other donors' samples. This rearrangement joins TRBV19 to TRBJ1-2, with 7 positions matching TRBD1. The CDR3 nucleotides are TGTGCCAGTAGTGGCCCTGGGAACAGACAGGGCGATAACTATGGCTACACCTTC. As protein: CASSGPGNRQGDNYGYTF.